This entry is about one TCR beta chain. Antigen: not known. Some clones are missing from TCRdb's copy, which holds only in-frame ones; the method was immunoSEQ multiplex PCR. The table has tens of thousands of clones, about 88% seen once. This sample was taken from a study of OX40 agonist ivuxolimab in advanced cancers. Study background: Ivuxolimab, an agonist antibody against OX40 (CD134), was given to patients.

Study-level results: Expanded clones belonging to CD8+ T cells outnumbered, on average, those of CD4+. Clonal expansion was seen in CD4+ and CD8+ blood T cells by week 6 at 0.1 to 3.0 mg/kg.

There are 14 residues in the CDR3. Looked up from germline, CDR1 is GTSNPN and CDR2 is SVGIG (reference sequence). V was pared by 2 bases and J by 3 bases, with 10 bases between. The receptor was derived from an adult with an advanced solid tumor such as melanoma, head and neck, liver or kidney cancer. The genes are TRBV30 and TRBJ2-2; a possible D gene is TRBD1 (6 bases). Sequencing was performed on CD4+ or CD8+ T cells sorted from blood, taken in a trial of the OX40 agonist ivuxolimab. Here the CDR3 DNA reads TGTGCCTGGAGTTTACAGGGCGACACCGGGGAGCTGTTTTTT. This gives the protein CAWSLQGDTGELFF.